These 7 T cell receptor beta chains originate from one sample sequenced in a study of brain metastases from non-small cell lung cancer. The method was immunoSEQ multiplex PCR; TCRdb's version includes in-frame clones alone and lacks a portion of them. The repertoire holds approximately 4,000 clones, with about 86% as singletons. The sample consisted of tumor-adjacent normal tissue. These receptors all stem from a donor at least 40 years old with non-small cell lung cancer.

In DNA form, the CDR3 reads TGTGCCAGCAGCTTGGGACAGGGGGCGCACACTGAAGCTTTCTTT. Translated: CASSLGQGAHTEAFF. The chain is built from TRBV7-6 and TRBJ1-1; TRBD1 matches at 12 bases. The V gene's germline CDR1 is SGHVS and CDR2 FNYEAQ. CDR3 length: 15 residues. The V and J ends lost 3 bases and 3 bases, in that order; junction bases with no gene match: 2.

There are a few counts of this clone. Other DNA sequences within the sample encode an identical CDR3. The rearrangement joins TRBV15 to TRBJ1-6; D is unclear. The V and J ends lost 2 bases and 9 bases respectively, with 8 bases between them. Germline loops: CDR1 LNHNV, CDR2 YYDKDF (reference sequence). This CDR3 spans 13 amino acids. The CDR3 spells CATSRPGGSPLHF. CDR3 bases: TGTGCCACCAGCAGACCAGGCGGTTCACCCCTCCACTTT.

This clone was seen just once. For the CDR3, the DNA is TGTGCCACCAGCAGAGCTCCGGGACAGGGGGCGGTCCGCTACACCTTC. Translation gives CATSRAPGQGAVRYTF. The chain has TRBV15 and TRBJ1-2; 12 nucleotides line up with TRBD1. The trim removed 1 base at V and 9 bases at J, leaving 9 bases unmatched. Germline CDR1 reads LNHNV; CDR2 reads YYDKDF (reference sequence). The CDR3 totals 16 residues.

The chain links TRBV28 to TRBJ2-2; 9 nucleotides line up with TRBD1. The CDR3 is made up of 15 amino acids. Germline CDR1 and CDR2: MDHEN and SYDVKM. Trimming cost V 2 bases and J 6 bases; bases outside gene matches: 4. The CDR3 reads CASSLEGQGPGELFF. In DNA form, the CDR3 reads TGTGCCAGCAGTTTAGAGGGACAGGGCCCCGGGGAGCTGTTTTTT.

This chain connects TRBV21-1 to TRBJ2-7. TRBV21-1 is an annotated pseudogene. The CDR3 covers 14 residues. CDR3 nucleotide sequence: TGTGCCAGCAGCAAAGCGGACGAGCTCTACGAGCAGTACTTC. This sequence encodes CASSKADELYEQYF.

V gene TRBV27 combines with J gene TRBJ2-1, with 12 positions matching TRBD2. Trimming at V came to 7 bases and at J to 4 bases, leaving 8 bases not matched to a gene. Germline CDR1 MNHEY, CDR2 SMNVEV (reference sequence). The CDR3 is 16 amino acids. The CDR3 reads CASNRPGTSGYNEQFF. DNA for the CDR3: TGTGCCAGCAATAGACCCGGGACTAGCGGGTACAATGAGCAGTTCTTC.

The J gene is TRBJ1-4, the V gene TRBV25-1, with D uncertain. Germline assignment: CDR1 MGHDK and CDR2 SYGVNS. V lost 6 bases and J 7 bases, leaving 15 bases between the germline ends. The length of the CDR3 is 14 residues. DNA of the CDR3: TGTGCCAGCAGGAAGGACGGGCGGGCTGAAAAACTGTTTTTT. As protein: CASRKDGRAEKLFF.